This T cell receptor (beta chain) comes out of a study of cytomegalovirus exposure and HLA in healthy donors. In the PCR, 60 Vbeta and 13 Jbeta primers were used. The method was immunoSEQ multiplex PCR; TCRdb's version includes in-frame clones alone and lacks a portion of them. This sample has about 120,000 clones, with roughly 70% found just once. Findings of the study overall: A few chains tied to CMV proved CMV antigen-specific in vitro. Segments of the TCR beta V type were, in most cases, productive about 90% or about 30% of the time in an earlier analysis. The study flagged approximately 180 TCR beta chains as cytomegalovirus-associated. Reports credit the classifier with highly specific, highly sensitive diagnosis of cytomegalovirus status.

Comments on this clone: As yet, its antigen is unknown.

Sample: PBMCs. The TCR comes from a woman aged 40 to 50 in good health and CMV-seropositive.

In nucleotides, the CDR3 is TGTGCCAGCAGCGAGGGGAGGAACTATGGCTACACCTTC. Protein: CASSEGRNYGYTF. This rearrangement joins TRBV9 to TRBJ1-2; D might be TRBD1 (5 bases). The CDR3 is 13 amino acids. The germline V gene encodes CDR1 SGDLS and CDR2 YYNGEE. The V gene lost 3 bases and the J gene lost 2 bases, with 8 bases spanning the gap.